The 6 T cell receptor beta chains below were found in one sample sequenced in a study of early T cells in non-severe SARS-CoV-2 infection. TCRdb reprocessed the 5' RACE reads with MiXCR, giving one entry per CDR3 protein. The sample consists of 30,000 to 40,000 distinct CDR3 sequences, more than 5% of them appearing once. Source material: whole blood. These receptors were obtained from an adult who was a healthcare worker with PCR-confirmed SARS-CoV-2 infection or an uninfected control (not recorded which).

This clonotype was seen at least ten times. The chain employs TRBV27 and TRBJ2-2; D is perhaps TRBD1 (5 bases). The CDR3 loop spans 16 amino acids. Per germline, CDR1 MNHEY and CDR2 SMNVEV (reference sequence). V shed 2 bases and J shed 4 bases, with 14 bases lying between them. CDR3 region: CASSLVSTVSTGELFF. The CDR3 bases are TGTGCCAGCAGTTTAGTATCGACAGTGAGCACCGGGGAGCTGTTTTTT.

This chain links TRBV11-2 with TRBJ1-1, with 8 nucleotides matching TRBD1. CDR3 size: 15 residues. The V segment lost 3 bases and the J segment 5 bases; nucleotides outside the gene matches: 8. Germline loops: CDR1 SGHAT, CDR2 FQNNGV. The CDR3 is CASSFARGLGTEAFF. The CDR3 coding sequence is TGTGCCAGCAGCTTCGCCAGGGGGCTAGGGACTGAAGCTTTCTTT. Based on the CDR3 plus reference TRBV11-2 and TRBJ1-1, the full variable domain is EAGVAQSPRYKIIEKRQSVAFWCNPISGHATLYWYQQILGQGPKLLIQFQNNGVVDDSQLPKDRFSAERLKGVDSTLKIQPAKLEDSAVYLCASSFARGLGTEAFFGQGTRLTVV.

This clonotype was seen at least ten times. V and J are TRBV5-1 and TRBJ1-1, with TRBD1 matching over 8 bases. The germline V gene has CDR1 SGHRS and CDR2 YFSETQ. V lost 1 base to trimming and J lost 6 bases; unmatched junction nucleotides: 5. The CDR3 runs to 14 residues. The CDR3 DNA sequence: TGCGCCAGCAGCTTGTCGCAGGGGGCCCCTGAAGCTTTCTTT. Translation gives CASSLSQGAPEAFF.

At least ten counts were recorded for this clonotype. The chain recombines TRBV20-1 with TRBJ2-7; D is ambiguous. V was trimmed by 2 bases and J by 4 bases, leaving 9 bases between them. Germline V lookup: CDR1 DFQATT, CDR2 SNEGSKA (reference sequence). CDR3 length equals 12 residues. For the CDR3, the DNA is TGCAGTGCTAGAAAGTCCCCTTACGAGCAGTACTTC. It yields the protein CSARKSPYEQYF.

Remarks on this clonotype: This may arise from a read error, as a much more abundant clone is one base away. This is likely a read error, given that the CDR3 carries no conserved phenylalanine or tryptophan at its end. The chain employs TRBV5-1 and TRBJ1-1; D not certain. CDR3 size: 15 residues. Germline CDR1 and CDR2: SGHRS and YFSETQ. Trimming took 0 bases from V and 4 from J, leaving 13 bases between them. CDR3 residues: CASSLGLTSSTEAFL. CDR3 coding DNA: TGCGCCAGCAGCTTGGGTCTCACGTCGAGCACTGAAGCTTTCCTT.

The sample holds many counts of this clonotype. The chain couples TRBV20-1 to TRBJ2-3, with 9 bases aligning to TRBD2. Germline lookup yields CDR1 DFQATT and CDR2 SNEGSKA (reference sequence). After removal of 2 bases from V and 1 base from J, the junction contained 4 bases not matched to a gene. The CDR3 contains 15 residues. The CDR3 spells CSARKSSGGTDTQYF. The CDR3 DNA reads as TGCAGTGCTAGAAAATCTAGCGGGGGCACAGATACGCAGTATTTT.